Reported below is one TCR beta chain. Its cognate antigen is unknown. This table comes from immunoSEQ multiplex PCR, and its TCRdb copy is limited to in-frame clones, with some not included. The data hold approximately 980,000 clones, with over 75% observed a single time. CD45RA-negative memory and CD45RA+ naive subsets were split from the CD4+ cells. V lost 3 bases and J 0 bases, leaving 7 bases between the germline ends. Germline CDR1 is SGHRS and CDR2 is YFSETQ. The CDR3 loop spans 15 amino acids. The sample belongs to a study of shared clonotypes between healthy human individuals. Across the study: Donors had three CD4 naive, three CD4 memory, two CD8 naive and one CD8 memory plate apiece. Study-wide results and caveats: Clonotypes shared by all four donors outscored non-shared clonotypes in generation probability. Sampling covered nothing but blood. Tissue TCR repertoires likely differ from those found in blood.

The specimen sequenced was memory CD4+ T cells sorted from blood. Subset defined: CD45RA-negative fraction. The TCR originated in a man aged 18 to 30 in good health. The rearrangement links TRBV5-1 to TRBJ2-6; D not certain. The CDR3 sequence is CASSSDFSGANVLTF. CDR3 nucleotide sequence: TGCGCCAGCAGCTCCGATTTCTCTGGGGCCAACGTCCTGACTTTC. Filled out from reference TRBV5-1 and TRBJ2-6, the complete variable domain reads KAGVTQTPRYLIKTRGQQVTLSCSPISGHRSVSWYQQTPGQGLQFLFEYFSETQRNKGNFPGRFSGRQFSNSRSEMNVSTLELGDSALYLCASSSDFSGANVLTFGAGSRLTVL.